A selection of T cell receptor beta chains follows, all from one sample in a study of beta chain features in type 1 diabetes. Repertoires were generated with immunoSEQ multiplex PCR, while TCRdb's copy carries only in-frame clones and drops some. In the table there are 300,000 to 400,000 clones, approximately 10% of which are singletons. The sequenced sample was naive CD4+ T cells from blood. These receptor sequences come from a woman in her thirties in good health. Both conserved end residues are part of each CDR3. D genes are given only for firm matches. A row's size may be missing; if present it is once, few, many or a size class.

V gene	D gene	clone size	J gene	CDR3 protein	CDR3 DNA
TRBV2	TRBD2	few	TRBJ2-3	CASIPVGTIPPTDTQYF	TGTGCCAGCATTCCAGTGGGGACTATCCCCCCCACAGATACGCAGTATTTT
TRBV30	TRBD2	NA	TRBJ2-1	CAWSRTSPSSYNEQFF	TGTGCCTGGAGTCGGACTAGCCCAAGCTCCTACAATGAGCAGTTCTTC
TRBV29-1	TRBD2	NA	TRBJ2-1	CSVASGRAEQFF	TGCAGCGTGGCCAGCGGGAGGGCTGAGCAGTTCTTC
TRBV30	NA	few	TRBJ1-5	CAWSAPRRGGPQHF	TGTGCCTGGAGTGCGCCACGGCGGGGAGGACCCCAGCATTTT
TRBV5-4	NA	NA	TRBJ2-5	CASSPRGQTQETQYF	TGTGCCAGCAGTCCACGTGGACAGACCCAAGAGACCCAGTACTTC
TRBV6-5	NA	NA	TRBJ1-2	CASSYSRQDYGYTF	TGTGCCAGCAGTTACTCGAGACAGGACTATGGCTACACCTTC
TRBV28	TRBD2	NA	TRBJ2-3	CASSLNYRTSDTDTQYF	TGTGCCAGCAGTTTAAACTATAGGACTAGCGACACAGATACGCAGTATTTT
TRBV7-9	TRBD1	NA	TRBJ2-1	CASSPRGQGEWFF	TGTGCCAGCAGCCCGAGAGGACAGGGGGAGTGGTTCTTC
TRBV18	TRBD2	few	TRBJ2-3	CASSPAIAGSTDTQYF	TGTGCCAGCTCACCAGCGATAGCGGGGTCCACAGATACGCAGTATTTT
TRBV7-2	TRBD2	NA	TRBJ2-7	CASSLAPSGYSYEQYF	TGTGCCAGCAGCTTAGCGCCTAGCGGGTACTCCTACGAGCAGTACTTC
TRBV20-1	NA	few	TRBJ1-1	CSARGDSEAFF	TGCAGTGCTAGAGGAGACAGTGAAGCTTTCTTT
TRBV18	NA	few	TRBJ2-1	CASSPSPGDTGNEQFF	TGTGCCAGCTCACCATCGCCGGGGGATACTGGCAATGAGCAGTTCTTC
TRBV18	TRBD1	NA	TRBJ2-4	CASSPLQGVDIQYF	TGTGCCAGCTCACCTTTACAGGGGGTGGACATTCAGTACTTC
TRBV30	NA	few	TRBJ2-7	CAWSSGQSYYEQYF	TGTGCCTGGAGTTCAGGACAGTCTTACTACGAGCAGTACTTC
TRBV11-1	TRBD1	NA	TRBJ2-1	CASSTAGTGRYNEQFF	TGTGCCAGCAGCACTGCCGGGACAGGAAGGTACAATGAGCAGTTCTTC
TRBV28	TRBD2	few	TRBJ2-1	CASPPTSGSFNEQFF	TGTGCCAGCCCTCCCACTAGCGGGAGTTTCAATGAGCAGTTCTTC
TRBV30	NA	NA	TRBJ1-2	CAWSETRSGGYTF	TGTGCCTGGAGTGAGACCAGGTCAGGAGGCTACACCTTC
TRBV18	NA	few	TRBJ2-3	CASPSPDTDTQYF	TGTGCCAGCCCGTCCCCAGACACAGATACGCAGTATTTT
TRBV7-3	TRBD2	few	TRBJ2-1	CASSFTGTSGYNEQFF	TGTGCCAGCAGCTTCACCGGGACTAGCGGATACAATGAGCAGTTCTTC
TRBV9	NA	NA	TRBJ2-2	CASSVLWANTGELFF	TGTGCCAGCAGCGTTCTGTGGGCTAACACCGGGGAGCTGTTTTTT
TRBV27	NA	NA	TRBJ2-7	CASSLLPRPGEQYF	TGTGCCAGCAGTTTGCTGCCCCGGCCGGGCGAGCAGTACTTC
TRBV2	TRBD1	NA	TRBJ2-2	CASGRDSTGELFF	TGTGCCAGCGGCCGGGACAGCACCGGGGAGCTGTTTTTT
TRBV6-5	TRBD1	NA	TRBJ1-1	CASRRNRGQNTEAFF	TGTGCCAGCAGGCGCAACAGGGGTCAGAACACTGAAGCTTTCTTT
TRBV4-2	NA	few	TRBJ1-4	CASSPGPSGANEKLFF	TGTGCCAGCAGCCCCGGACCCTCAGGGGCTAATGAAAAACTGTTTTTT
TRBV7-3	NA	few	TRBJ2-3	CASSFSGTDTQYF	TGTGCCAGCAGCTTCAGCGGCACAGATACGCAGTATTTT
TRBV6-5	TRBD2	few	TRBJ2-7	CASSLLPGTSYEQYF	TGTGCCAGCAGTTTACTACCTGGGACTAGCTACGAGCAGTACTTC
TRBV29-1	TRBD1	few	TRBJ1-3	CSVEDRQGSGNTIYF	TGCAGCGTTGAAGATCGACAGGGGTCAGGAAACACCATATATTTT
TRBV7-9	TRBD1	NA	TRBJ2-7	CASSGGTGWDEQYF	TGTGCCAGCAGCGGTGGGACAGGGTGGGACGAGCAGTACTTC
TRBV7-6	NA	few	TRBJ2-2	CASSLGRSNTGELFF	TGTGCCAGCAGCTTGGGCCGTTCGAACACCGGGGAGCTGTTTTTT
TRBV9	TRBD2	few	TRBJ2-1	CASSVESSGLYNEQFF	TGTGCCAGCAGCGTAGAGTCTAGCGGGCTCTACAATGAGCAGTTCTTC
TRBV4-1	TRBD2	NA	TRBJ2-7	CASSQEGGPSGRFNYEQYF	TGCGCCAGCAGCCAAGAGGGAGGGCCCAGCGGGAGATTTAACTACGAGCAGTACTTC
TRBV15	NA	NA	TRBJ1-5	CATSRDRVSKPQHF	TGTGCCACCAGCAGAGACAGGGTAAGCAAGCCCCAGCATTTT
TRBV7-3	NA	NA	TRBJ2-1	CASSLTSSYNEQFF	TGTGCCAGCAGCCTGACTAGCTCCTACAATGAGCAGTTCTTC
TRBV7-9	NA	NA	TRBJ2-5	CASRSGGAQETQYF	TGTGCCAGCAGGTCCGGAGGGGCCCAAGAGACCCAGTACTTC
TRBV5-4	TRBD2	few	TRBJ2-1	CASSSGLAGANEQFF	TGTGCCAGCAGCTCGGGACTAGCGGGAGCGAATGAGCAGTTCTTC
TRBV28	TRBD2	few	TRBJ2-3	CASRLEWEGGNTQYF	TGTGCCAGCAGATTGGAGTGGGAGGGCGGGAATACGCAGTATTTT
TRBV5-1	NA	few	TRBJ1-1	CASSLRQQGAEAFF	TGCGCCAGCAGCTTGCGACAGCAAGGGGCTGAAGCTTTCTTT
TRBV7-9	NA	few	TRBJ2-7	CASSLGQYPYEQYF	TGTGCCAGCAGCTTAGGGCAGTACCCCTACGAGCAGTACTTC
TRBV5-6	NA	few	TRBJ1-2	CASSHRDPYGYTF	TGTGCCAGCAGCCACAGGGACCCCTATGGCTACACCTTC
TRBV5-4	NA	NA	TRBJ2-5	CASSFAQETQYF	TGTGCCAGCAGCTTTGCGCAAGAGACCCAGTACTTC
TRBV28	NA	NA	TRBJ2-7	CASTTIGSSPYEQYF	TGTGCCAGCACTACGATTGGGAGTTCACCCTACGAGCAGTACTTC
TRBV5-5	NA	NA	TRBJ2-5	CASSLAGDRYQETQYF	TGTGCCAGCAGCTTGGCTGGCGACAGGTACCAAGAGACCCAGTACTTC
TRBV7-9	TRBD2	NA	TRBJ2-1	CASSLGRTSNYNEQFF	TGTGCCAGCAGCTTAGGAAGGACTAGCAACTACAATGAGCAGTTCTTC
TRBV9	NA	NA	TRBJ2-2	CASSRDLNTGELFF	TGTGCCAGCAGCCGGGACTTGAACACCGGGGAGCTGTTTTTT
TRBV29-1	NA	NA	TRBJ1-2	CSVGQPYTF	TGCAGCGTTGGACAGCCCTACACCTTC
TRBV7-2	TRBD2	NA	TRBJ2-2	CASRAGRAAPGELFF	TGTGCCAGCAGGGCTGGGAGGGCCGCACCCGGGGAGCTGTTTTTT
TRBV5-8	TRBD2	few	TRBJ2-7	CASSLALAGVFEQYF	TGTGCCAGCAGCTTGGCGCTAGCGGGAGTCTTCGAGCAGTACTTC
TRBV28	NA	NA	TRBJ2-7	CASSLFKTGVLEQYF	TGTGCCAGCAGTTTGTTTAAGACAGGTGTGCTCGAGCAGTACTTC
TRBV5-4	TRBD2	NA	TRBJ2-7	CASSQGTSGTYEQYF	TGTGCCAGCAGCCAGGGGACTAGCGGGACCTACGAGCAGTACTTC